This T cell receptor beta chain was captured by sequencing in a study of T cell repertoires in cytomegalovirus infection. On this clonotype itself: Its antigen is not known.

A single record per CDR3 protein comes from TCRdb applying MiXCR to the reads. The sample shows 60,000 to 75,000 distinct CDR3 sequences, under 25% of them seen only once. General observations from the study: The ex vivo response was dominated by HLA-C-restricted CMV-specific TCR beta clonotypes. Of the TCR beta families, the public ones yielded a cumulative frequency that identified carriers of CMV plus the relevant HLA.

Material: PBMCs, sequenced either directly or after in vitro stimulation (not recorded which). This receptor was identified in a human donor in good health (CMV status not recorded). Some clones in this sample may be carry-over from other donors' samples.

The CDR3 DNA sequence: TGTGCCATCAGTGAATCCTACGATACGCAGTATTTT. Amino acid sequence: CAISESYDTQYF. The genes are TRBV10-3 and TRBJ2-3; D call uncertain. The length of the CDR3 is 12 residues. Germline assignment: CDR1 ENHRY and CDR2 SYGVKD. The V end was cut by 3 bases, the J end by 6 bases, with 7 bases between.